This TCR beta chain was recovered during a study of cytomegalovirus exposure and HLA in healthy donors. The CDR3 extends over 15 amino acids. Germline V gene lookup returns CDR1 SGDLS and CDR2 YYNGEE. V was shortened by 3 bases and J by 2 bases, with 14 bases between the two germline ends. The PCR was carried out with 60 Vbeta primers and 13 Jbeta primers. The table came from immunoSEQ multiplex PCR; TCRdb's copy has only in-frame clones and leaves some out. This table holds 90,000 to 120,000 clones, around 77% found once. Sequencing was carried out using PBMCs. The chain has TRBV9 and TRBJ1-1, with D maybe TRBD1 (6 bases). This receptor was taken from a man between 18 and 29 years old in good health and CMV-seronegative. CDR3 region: CASSAGTLGNTEAFF. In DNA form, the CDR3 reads TGTGCCAGCAGCGCCGGGACACTGGGAAACACTGAAGCTTTCTTT.